This T cell receptor (beta chain) was retrieved from a study of PD-1 blockade in classical Hodgkin lymphoma. Turning to the study itself: A 3 mg/kg intravenous dose of nivolumab was received by patients every 2 weeks.

Germline CDR1 MDHEN, CDR2 SYDVKM. The CDR3 extends over 13 amino acids. After removal of 7 bases from V and 2 bases from J, the junction contained 4 bases not matched to a gene. Study results and limitations: What drove the repertoire differences, possibly disease activity or prior therapy, has not been defined. TCR diversity rose significantly by C4D1 in CD4+ but not CD8+ cells.

Clones were sequenced by immunoSEQ multiplex PCR, and TCRdb holds only the in-frame ones, with some missing. The repertoire holds 40,000 to 50,000 clones, with approximately 90% as singletons. As to this clone: Its antigen is not identified.

Every single patient, without exception, relapsed after autologous stem cell transplantation, and brentuximab vedotin exposure varied. The rearrangement joins TRBV28 to TRBJ1-2; 7 bases agree with TRBD1. Sample: peripheral blood mononuclear cells (PBMCs), taken before the second cycle of nivolumab. This TCR came from a human donor with classical Hodgkin lymphoma. The CDR3 nucleotides are TGTGCCAGCACCCAGGGGGTAAACTATGGCTACACCTTC. It encodes CASTQGVNYGYTF.